The clone carrying this T cell receptor beta chain came up a few times. As yet, its antigen is unknown. TCRdb redid the calling of the reads with MiXCR, one entry per CDR3 protein. The sample lists 650,000 to 850,000 distinct CDR3 sequences; about 29% were seen once. V lost 3 bases and J lost 3, with 15 bases in between. CDR3 length equals 16 residues. The sample belongs to a study of T cell repertoires in cytomegalovirus infection. Looking at the study overall: From public TCR beta signatures came an indication of both CMV infection and matching HLA type. Regarding the study as a whole: Adding up the frequency of public TCR beta families identified people who carried CMV plus the relevant HLA.

The clonotype originates from a human donor in good health (CMV status not recorded). Some clones in this sample may be carry-over from other donors' samples. The chain is built from TRBV12-3 or TRBV12-4 and TRBJ2-1; a possible D gene is TRBD2 (5 bases). The sequencing used cultured CD8+ T cells from PBMCs, collected from culture after CMV antigen stimulation. CDR3 sequence: CASSFSGKRVYNEQFF. The CDR3 bases are TGTGCCAGCAGTTTTTCCGGGAAGAGGGTCTACAATGAGCAGTTCTTC.